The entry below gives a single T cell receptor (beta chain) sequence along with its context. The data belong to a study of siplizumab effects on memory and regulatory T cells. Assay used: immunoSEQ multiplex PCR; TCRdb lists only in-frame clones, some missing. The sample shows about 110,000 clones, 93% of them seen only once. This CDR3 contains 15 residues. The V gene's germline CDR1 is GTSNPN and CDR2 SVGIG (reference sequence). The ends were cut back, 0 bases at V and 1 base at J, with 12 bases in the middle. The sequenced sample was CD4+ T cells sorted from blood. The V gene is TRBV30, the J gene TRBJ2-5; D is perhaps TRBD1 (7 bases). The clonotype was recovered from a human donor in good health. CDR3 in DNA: TGTGCCTGGAGTGTTCCAGGGGGGCTCCAAGAGACCCAGTACTTC. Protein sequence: CAWSVPGGLQETQYF.